This T cell receptor (beta chain) was found in a study of regulatory T cells in long-lasting Graves disease. Time point here: persistent/refractory GD, antithyroid drugs over 5 years with positive TRAb. PBMC-extracted RNA yielded the TCR library. In this sample, this clonotype turned up many times. Arm-PCR with iRepertoire HTBI primers amplified the CDR3 regions for these TCR beta libraries. From the multiplex PCR reads, TCRdb called clonotypes with MiXCR, one entry per CDR3 protein. The sample consists of 360,000 or so distinct CDR3 sequences, roughly 25% of them appearing once. The CDR3 has 15 residues. Trimming removed 4 bases at V and 0 bases at J, with 12 bases between. Germline V gives CDR1 MNHEY, CDR2 SVGAGI.

The chain uses TRBV6-5 and TRBJ1-1; the D gene is possibly TRBD1 (6 bases). This sequence was found in a woman aged 40 to 49 with Graves disease. The material was peripheral blood mononuclear cells (PBMCs), obtained when the disease was refractory, from a patient treated with antithyroid drugs. The CDR3 region is CASSWGRGVNTEAFF. Here the CDR3 DNA reads TGTGCCAGCAGTTGGGGGCGAGGGGTGAACACTGAAGCTTTCTTT.